The rows below give T cell receptor beta chains drawn from one sample of a study of T cell responses to AZD1222 COVID-19 vaccine. Measured with immunoSEQ multiplex PCR; TCRdb has only the in-frame clones, and not every one. The sample comprises about 81,000 clones, approximately 90% of which are singletons, and about 5.4% rests with the top ten. The sequencing used peripheral blood, collected 28 days after the second AZD1222 dose. These receptors came from an adult who received the AZD1222 COVID-19 vaccine. Each CDR3 is given with its conserved first and last residue. A D gene is named only where the DNA matches it firmly. Size values are once, few and many counts, or a class for expanded clones, and some rows have none.

V gene	J gene	D gene	clone size	CDR3 DNA	CDR3 protein
TRBV28	TRBJ1-2	.	.	TGTGCCAGCAGTTTAAACGGGGACGCCCCGAGCTACACCTTC	CASSLNGDAPSYTF
TRBV28	TRBJ2-2	.	.	TGTGCCAGCAGTTACGACGGTGAGAACACCGGGGAGCTGTTTTTT	CASSYDGENTGELFF
TRBV28	TRBJ2-1	.	.	TGTGCCAGCGGTACCTACAATGAGCAGTTCTTC	CASGTYNEQFF
TRBV5-6	TRBJ2-1	TRBD1	.	TGTGCCAGCTCAGAACAGGGGGCCGCCTACAATGAGCAGTTCTTC	CASSEQGAAYNEQFF
TRBV6-5	TRBJ2-2	.	.	TGTGCCAGCACCAGAACTCAGGGTCCCGGGGAGCTGTTTTTT	CASTRTQGPGELFF
TRBV28	TRBJ2-3	.	.	TGTGCCAGCAGTTTAGGAGGACACGCGAGCACAGATACGCAGTATTTT	CASSLGGHASTDTQYF
TRBV19	TRBJ2-1	.	once	TGTGCCAGTAGTATAGTACCCCTGGGGACCCGTTTCTACAATGAGCAGTTCTTC	CASSIVPLGTRFYNEQFF
TRBV18	TRBJ1-4	TRBD1	.	TGTGCCAGCTCACTGGACAGGGGCCGAAATGAAAAACTGTTTTTT	CASSLDRGRNEKLFF
TRBV2	TRBJ1-1	TRBD1	.	TGTGCCAGCGAAGGAAGGGGGCCAGGGACTGAAGCTTTCTTT	CASEGRGPGTEAFF
TRBV5-1	TRBJ2-3	.	.	TGCGCCAGCAGCTCCTACGGATGGGAGACAGATACGCAGTATTTT	CASSSYGWETDTQYF
TRBV11-2	TRBJ1-6	.	.	TGTGCCAGCAGCTTAGGACAGGTTAATAATTCACCCCTCCACTTT	CASSLGQVNNSPLHF
TRBV5-4	TRBJ1-6	TRBD1	.	TGTGCCAGCAGCTCCGGGGGACAGAGAGGTTCACCCCTCCACTTT	CASSSGGQRGSPLHF